The 26 T cell receptor beta chains in this list originate from one sample, sequenced in a study of shared clonotypes between healthy human individuals. The assay was immunoSEQ multiplex PCR, and TCRdb's table has in-frame clones only and misses some. Among 1.5 million to 1.9 million clones listed, 95% to 99% were seen once. The material sequenced was naive CD4+ T cells sorted from blood. The subset is: CD45RA+ positively selected. These receptor sequences come from a man aged 25-40 years in good health.

This sequence joins TRBV7-7 and TRBJ2-3; the D is unclear. This CDR3 has 14 residues. Per germline, CDR1 SSHAT and CDR2 FNYEAQ (reference sequence). V was cut by 0 bases and J by 5 bases, with 9 bases left in between. CDR3 sequence (DNA): TGTGCCAGCAGCTTAGCCGGTCCGGGAGATACGCAGTATTTT. It is translated as CASSLAGPGDTQYF.

The V call is TRBV28, the J call TRBJ1-2; D unresolved. The CDR3 sequence is 11 residues long. Per the germline V gene, CDR1 is MDHEN and CDR2 is SYDVKM. Trimming pared 7 bases from V and 8 bases from J, leaving 11 bases between. CDR3 residues: CASTDPGGYTF. Written as DNA, the CDR3 is TGTGCCAGCACCGACCCTGGGGGCTACACCTTC.

CDR3 region: CASSPLPTGPNNEQFF. CDR3 DNA: TGTGCCAGCTCACCACTTCCGACAGGGCCTAACAATGAGCAGTTCTTC. J is TRBJ2-1 and V is TRBV18; 7 nucleotides agree with TRBD1. Trimming at V came to 1 base and at J to 5 bases, leaving 8 bases not matched to a gene. Germline V gene data show CDR1 as KGHSH and CDR2 as LQKENI. The CDR3 has 16 residues.

J is TRBJ2-7 and V is TRBV11-2; 13 nucleotides align to TRBD2. V gave up 5 bases and J gave up 9 bases; unmatched junction bases: 7. This CDR3 has 14 amino acids. The germline V gene encodes CDR1 SGHAT and CDR2 FQNNGV. The CDR3 is CASSPGLAGVAQYF. CDR3 in DNA: TGTGCCAGCAGCCCCGGACTAGCGGGAGTGGCGCAGTACTTC.

J is TRBJ2-1 and V is TRBV29-1; 8 positions match TRBD2. J gave up 7 bases and V 4 bases, and 6 bases lay outside the gene matches. CDR3 length: 13 residues. Germline V gene data show CDR1 as SQVTM and CDR2 as ANQGSEA. The CDR3 DNA reads TGCAGCGTTGGGGTTAGACTAGCGAATGAGCAGTTCTTC. Its protein is CSVGVRLANEQFF.

In nucleotides, the CDR3 is TGTGCCAGCATGAGTAGGACAGGGCTGGAGACCCAGTACTTC. Its protein product is CASMSRTGLETQYF. The chain uses TRBV2 and TRBJ2-5; TRBD1 aligns across 8 bases. Germline CDR1 SNHLY, CDR2 FYNNEI. V dropped 7 bases and J dropped 5; count of bases not matched to a gene: 9. This CDR3 is 14 amino acids long.

CDR3 region: CASSVGGGRQETQYF. The CDR3, as DNA: TGTGCCAGCAGCGTAGGAGGGGGCAGGCAAGAGACCCAGTACTTC. The chain carries TRBV9 and TRBJ2-5, with TRBD1 matching over 7 bases. Germline CDR1 reads SGDLS; CDR2 reads YYNGEE. V shed 0 bases and J 2 bases; nucleotides not matched to a gene: 4. CDR3 size: 15 residues.

V and J are TRBV6-4 and TRBJ1-2; 12 bases match TRBD1. V lost 6 bases and J lost 7; bases outside the gene matches: 12. This CDR3 has 16 residues. Germline V gene sequence: CDR1 MRHNA, CDR2 SNTAGT. In DNA, the CDR3 is TGTGCCAGCAGCGTTCAACCGGGACAGGGGGCCTTTGGCTACACCTTC. It yields the protein CASSVQPGQGAFGYTF.

CDR3 amino acids: CAWMGGSSYEQYF. The DNA for the CDR3 is TGTGCCTGGATGGGCGGGAGCTCCTACGAGCAGTACTTC. The chain recombines TRBV30 with TRBJ2-7, with 7 positions matching TRBD2. CDR1 GTSNPN and CDR2 SVGIG come from the germline V gene (reference sequence). With V trimmed by 4 bases and J by 0 bases, 3 bases remained unmatched. The CDR3 spans 13 residues.

This clone was found once. The V gene is TRBV7-2, the J gene TRBJ2-7; no clear D. CDR3 length equals 12 residues. The V gene's germline CDR1 is SGHTA and CDR2 FQGNSA. With 5 bases removed from V and 10 bases from J, the gap between germline ends came to 15 bases. The CDR3 here is CASSPPGPVQYF. Here the CDR3 DNA reads TGTGCCAGCAGCCCCCCTGGACCTGTCCAGTACTTC.

In this sample, this clone turned up once. The rearrangement links TRBV28 to TRBJ1-2, with 8 positions matching TRBD1. The CDR3 spans 13 residues. Trimming removed 5 bases from V and 5 bases from J; junction bases left unmatched: 4. From germline, CDR1 is MDHEN and CDR2 SYDVKM. CDR3 amino acids: CASSQRTGYGYTF. CDR3 sequence (DNA): TGTGCCAGCAGTCAAAGGACAGGGTATGGCTACACCTTC.

This clone was counted once. This specimen includes other DNA sequences encoding the same CDR3. The chain joins TRBV9 to TRBJ2-1; 9 bases fit TRBD2. CDR1 and CDR2 from the germline V gene are SGDLS and YYNGEE. The length of the CDR3 is 15 residues. With 0 bases clipped from V and 4 bases from J, the junction kept 2 bases outside the gene matches. The CDR3 bases are TGTGCCAGCAGCGTAGCTAGCGGGACGTACAATGAGCAGTTCTTC. This encodes CASSVASGTYNEQFF.

V gene TRBV19 combines with J gene TRBJ2-2, with TRBD2 as a possible D gene (7 bases). The CDR3 covers 15 residues. Trimming removed 5 bases from V and 7 bases from J, with 17 bases in between. Germline loops: CDR1 LNHDA, CDR2 SQIVND (reference sequence). CDR3: CASSSYGGPSGELFF. Written as DNA, the CDR3 is TGTGCCAGTAGTTCCTACGGGGGGCCGAGCGGGGAGCTGTTTTTT. The full variable domain, rest sourced from reference TRBV19 and TRBJ2-2, is DGGITQSPKYLFRKEGQNVTLSCEQNLNHDAMYWYRQDPGQGLRLIYYSQIVNDFQKGDIAEGYSVSREKKESFPLTVTSAQKNPTAFYLCASSSYGGPSGELFFGEGSRLTVL.

The chain is built from TRBV6-1 and TRBJ1-2, with TRBD1 identical over 9 bases. CDR1 and CDR2 (germline): MNHNS, SASEGT. J lost 14 bases, V lost 7 bases, and 5 bases had no gene match. The CDR3 totals 10 residues. CDR3 sequence reads: CASNRGLRTF. CDR3 bases: TGTGCCAGCAACAGGGGGCTTCGGACCTTC.

This sequence joins TRBV29-1 and TRBJ2-4, with 7 nucleotides matching TRBD2. This CDR3 comprises 9 residues. Germline trimming cut 7 bases from V and 15 bases from J; bases unmatched to any gene: 6. Germline V CDR1 and CDR2: SQVTM, ANQGSEA. The CDR3 sequence is CSERGLRYF. The CDR3 DNA reads as TGCAGCGAGCGGGGACTTCGGTACTTC.

V usage is TRBV18 and J usage is TRBJ2-5; no reliable D call. CDR1 KGHSH and CDR2 LQKENI come from the germline V gene. The CDR3 has 14 amino acids. Trimming shortened V by 0 bases and J by 5 bases, and 10 bases separated the two germline ends. CDR3 coding DNA: TGTGCCAGCTCACCACCCCCAATTAGGGAGACCCAGTACTTC. It translates to CASSPPPIRETQYF.

The chain carries TRBV5-1 and TRBJ1-2, with no clear D. Germline V CDR1 and CDR2: SGHRS, YFSETQ. CDR3 length: 15 amino acids. V lost 2 bases and J 2 bases, leaving 13 bases between the germline ends. The CDR3 here is CASSLLPTVNYGYTF. CDR3 DNA: TGCGCCAGCAGCTTATTACCTACAGTCAACTATGGCTACACCTTC.

J is TRBJ2-7 and V is TRBV18, with 12 bases that match TRBD2. V shed 5 bases, J shed 0 bases, and the junction held 5 bases outside the gene matches. This CDR3 spans 16 amino acids. Germline V gene lookup returns CDR1 KGHSH and CDR2 LQKENI. The CDR3 nucleotides are TGTGCCAGCTCATCCCGACTAGCGGGAGTCTCCTACGAGCAGTACTTC. This encodes CASSSRLAGVSYEQYF.

This chain connects TRBV18 to TRBJ1-1, with 11 bases lining up with TRBD1. This CDR3 has 16 amino acids. Germline loops: CDR1 KGHSH, CDR2 LQKENI. After removal of 4 bases from V and 1 base from J, the junction contained 5 bases not matched to a gene. CDR3 coding DNA: TGTGCCAGCTCACAGGACAGGGGGCAAGGGAACACTGAAGCTTTCTTT. Its protein is CASSQDRGQGNTEAFF.

V and J are TRBV7-3 and TRBJ2-7; TRBD2 matches 7 bases. Germline CDR1 is SGHTA and CDR2 is FQGTGA. J lost 2 bases, V lost 11 bases, and 18 bases had no gene match. CDR3 size: 16 residues. The CDR3 nucleotides are TGTGCCGGATCATCAAAATGGACTAGAGTGCCCTACGAGCAGTACTTC. Translating gives CAGSSKWTRVPYEQYF.

The chain's CDR3 is CASSTPRTGPLGANVLTF. The CDR3 coding sequence is TGTGCCAGCAGCACCCCCCGGACAGGGCCCCTCGGGGCCAACGTCCTGACTTTC. This chain connects TRBV5-4 to TRBJ2-6; TRBD1 aligns across 8 bases. Unmatched junction bases numbered 13, after V lost 4 bases and J lost 4 bases. This CDR3 comprises 18 residues. CDR1 and CDR2 from the germline V gene are SGHNT and YYREEE (reference sequence).

J is TRBJ2-1 and V is TRBV4-1; 9 bases match TRBD2. The germline V gene encodes CDR1 MGHRA and CDR2 YSYEKL. The V gene end was trimmed by 1 base and the J gene end by 4 bases; junction bases not matched to a gene: 5. The CDR3 extends over 16 amino acids. CDR3 DNA sequence: TGCGCCAGCAGCCAAGTGGTAAGCGGGAGGTACAATGAGCAGTTCTTC. The encoded protein is CASSQVVSGRYNEQFF.

CDR3 nucleotides: TGTGCCATCAGTGAGGCCAGGGATGGAGAAAAACTGTTTTTT. Amino acids: CAISEARDGEKLFF. The chain combines TRBV10-3 with TRBJ1-4, with D possibly matching TRBD1 (5 bases). This CDR3 spans 14 amino acids. CDR1 ENHRY and CDR2 SYGVKD come from the germline V gene. The V end lost 2 bases, the J end lost 8 bases, and 12 bases lay between the germline ends.

This clone was picked up one time. The chain has TRBV2 and TRBJ2-3, with 9 positions matching TRBD2. The CDR3 has 14 residues. Trimming at V came to 6 bases and at J to 6 bases, leaving 7 bases not matched to a gene. The germline CDR1 and CDR2 sequences are SNHLY and FYNNEI. CDR3 in amino acids: CASRVAGVPDTQYF. CDR3 bases: TGTGCCAGCAGGGTAGCGGGAGTTCCCGATACGCAGTATTTT.

This chain connects TRBV27 to TRBJ2-2, with 10 bases identical to TRBD2. V shed 5 bases and J 7 bases; nucleotides not matched to a gene: 10. The CDR3 spans 16 residues. The germline CDR1 and CDR2 sequences are MNHEY and SMNVEV (reference sequence). The CDR3, as DNA: TGTGCCAGCAGTCCCGCCGGGACTAGCGTTGTCGGGGAGCTGTTTTTT. Its protein product is CASSPAGTSVVGELFF.

This rearrangement joins TRBV6-5 to TRBJ1-1; 7 positions agree with TRBD1. Looked up from germline, CDR1 is MNHEY and CDR2 is SVGAGI. J lost 0 bases, V lost 6 bases, and 4 bases had no gene match. This CDR3 is built from 14 residues. DNA for the CDR3: TGTGCCAGCAGAAAGGGGGCTCTGAACACTGAAGCTTTCTTT. This codes for CASRKGALNTEAFF.